The present T cell receptor (beta chain) was sequenced within a study of T cells in Graves' hyperthyroidism and ophthalmopathy. A word on this clonotype: Its antigen is still unknown. No DNA is shown, since the ends of the CDR3 on it are uncertain; the CDR3 is the one TCRdb lists.

Those with hyperthyroidism were 18 to 65 years old, newly diagnosed, and ill for under 2 months. Authors of the study amplified TCR beta CDR3 regions from RNA transcripts. When the TCR CDR3 underwent first-round RT-PCR, the HTBI primer set was used. TCRdb independently ran MiXCR on the multiplex PCR reads; one entry per CDR3 protein. The data contain 500,000 to 750,000 distinct CDR3 sequences, around 46% of them singletons. The CDR3 is 23 amino acids long, termini counted. The germline V gene has CDR1 SGHNT and CDR2 YENEEA. General study results and limits: Most thyroid-expanded clonotypes above 0.001 were also found in blood.

The material sequenced was peripheral blood or thyroid tissue (not recorded which). The chain joins TRBV11-3 to TRBJ1-5; TRBD1, the D gene given by the table, was not confirmed from the DNA. The sequence was obtained from a woman aged 18-35 years with Graves' hyperthyroidism. The CDR3 here is CASSLGGAVNIQYFGAGTQPQHF.